These 10 T cell receptor beta chains were sequenced from one sample in a study of T-cell reconstitution after alpha-beta-depleted transplantation in children. A library of TCRbeta sequences, prepared with unique molecular identifiers, was generated. TCRdb re-called the PCR reads through MiXCR, storing one row per CDR3 protein. Here the sample spans 330,000 or so distinct CDR3 sequences, about a tenth being singletons. The sample was PBMCs from the stem cell graft donor, taken from the stem cell graft. These receptors all stem from a human donor who donated a stem cell graft to a child with acute lymphoblastic leukemia.

This clonotype was seen at least ten times. The chain is built from TRBV29-1 and TRBJ2-2, with 7 positions matching TRBD1. Unmatched junction bases numbered 8, after V lost 5 bases and J lost 2 bases. The CDR3 runs 15 residues. Per germline, CDR1 SQVTM and CDR2 ANQGSEA. The CDR3 loop reads CSVSLRDRNTGELFF. In DNA, the CDR3 is TGCAGCGTTTCTTTAAGGGACAGAAACACCGGGGAGCTGTTTTTT.

J is TRBJ2-7 and V is TRBV6-5; D gene ambiguous. This CDR3 is 16 amino acids long. Looked up from germline, CDR1 is MNHEY and CDR2 is SVGAGI. Trimming shortened V by 2 bases and J by 4 bases, and 18 bases separated the two germline ends. CDR3 coding DNA: TGTGCCAGCAGTTACCCCAGAGGCAAGAACAATTACGAGCAGTACTTC. Translated: CASSYPRGKNNYEQYF.

This clonotype was found many times. The rearrangement uses TRBV12-3 or TRBV12-4 and TRBJ2-2; no clear D. The V end lost 5 bases, the J end lost 4 bases, and 8 bases lay between the germline ends. The CDR3 length is 13 residues. In nucleotides, the CDR3 is TGTGCCAGCAGTCCCCGGTCCACCGGGGAGCTGTTTTTT. It specifies CASSPRSTGELFF.

This clonotype has just a few counts. The V and J genes are TRBV5-1 and TRBJ2-3; D may be TRBD1 (6 bases). Germline values: CDR1 SGHRS, CDR2 YFSETQ. Trimming removed 1 base at V and 0 bases at J, with 9 bases between. The CDR3 runs to 15 residues. The CDR3 sequence is CASSLWDISTDTQYF. The CDR3 region has the DNA TGCGCCAGCAGCTTGTGGGACATTAGCACAGATACGCAGTATTTT.

This clonotype was observed many times. This sequence joins TRBV5-6 and TRBJ2-2, with 7 bases matching TRBD2. The CDR3 is made up of 16 amino acids. Germline V gives CDR1 SGHDT, CDR2 YYEEEE. The V segment lost 0 bases and the J segment 7 bases; nucleotides outside the gene matches: 9. CDR3 region: CASSLEAREPVGELFF. The CDR3 nucleotides are TGTGCCAGCAGCTTGGAAGCGCGGGAGCCGGTCGGGGAGCTGTTTTTT.

J is TRBJ2-1 and V is TRBV20-1; 10 bases map to TRBD2. This CDR3 is 14 amino acids long. The V gene end was trimmed by 6 bases and the J gene end by 6 bases; junction bases not matched to a gene: 8. CDR1 and CDR2 (germline): DFQATT, SNEGSKA (reference sequence). Written as DNA, the CDR3 is TGCAGTGCAATCGGGACTAGCGTTTCCAATGAGCAGTTCTTC. This codes for CSAIGTSVSNEQFF.

The rearrangement joins TRBV12-3 or TRBV12-4 to TRBJ2-5, with 9 nucleotides matching TRBD2. V was pared by 7 bases and J by 5 bases, with 8 bases of the junction left unmatched. This CDR3 has 14 amino acids. The CDR3 region is CASTGTSYSETQYF. The CDR3 nucleotides are TGTGCCAGCACCGGGACTAGCTATTCTGAGACCCAGTACTTC.

Here the CDR3 DNA reads TGTGCCAGCAGTCCCCGGGACAGGGGTAGCTATGGCTACACCTTC. The encoded protein is CASSPRDRGSYGYTF. V and J are TRBV28 and TRBJ1-2; TRBD1 aligns across 10 bases. Trimming took 5 bases from V and 4 from J; bases not matched to a gene: 7. The CDR3 runs to 15 residues. The germline V gene has CDR1 MDHEN and CDR2 SYDVKM.

Worth noting for this clonotype: Relative to the germline gene, one junction end is altered; a read error may explain this. The chain is built from TRBV4-1 and TRBJ1-1, with D uncertain. Per germline, CDR1 MGHRA and CDR2 YSYEKL. This CDR3 comprises 15 residues. CDR3 sequence: CASSQVPGWNAEAFF. The CDR3 nucleotides are TGCGCCAGCAGCCAAGTACCAGGTTGGAACGCTGAAGCTTTCTTT.

This clonotype was counted only a few times. The genes are TRBV7-6 and TRBJ2-2; no reliable D call. CDR1 and CDR2 (germline): SGHVS, FNYEAQ. The V end was cut by 4 bases, the J end by 0 bases, with 3 bases between. The CDR3 has 13 amino acids. The CDR3 region has the DNA TGTGCCAGCAGCTCTCCGAACACCGGGGAGCTGTTTTTT. Translating it yields CASSSPNTGELFF. Drawing the rest from reference TRBV7-6 and TRBJ2-2, the complete variable domain is GAGVSQSPRYKVTKRGQDVALRCDPISGHVSLYWYRQALGQGPEFLTYFNYEAQQDKSGLPNDRFSAERPEGSISTLTIQRTEQRDSAMYRCASSSPNTGELFFGEGSRLTVL.